Sequencing of this TCR beta chain was carried out in a study of cytomegalovirus exposure and HLA in healthy donors. General study points: Among TCR beta chains of equal frequency, HLA-associated ones were more clonally expanded in a later analysis.

This CDR3 has 15 amino acids. Germline V lookup: CDR1 SGHTS, CDR2 YDEGEE. V was clipped by 1 base and J by 4 bases; unmatched bases: 3. Concerning this clone: The antigen is unknown.

It was with 60 Vbeta and 13 Jbeta primers that the PCR ran. Generated by immunoSEQ multiplex PCR, the TCRdb table keeps only in-frame clones and is missing some. The specimen's table records tens of thousands of clones. The sequenced material came from PBMCs. The chain is built from TRBV5-8 and TRBJ1-1; TRBD1 matches 11 bases. The source of this sequence is a man aged 40-50 years in good health and CMV-seronegative. The CDR3 loop is CASSLLGTGGTEAFF. CDR3 sequence (DNA): TGTGCCAGCAGCTTGTTAGGGACAGGGGGCACTGAAGCTTTCTTT.